This TCR beta chain was obtained from a study of cytomegalovirus exposure and HLA in healthy donors. Germline V gives CDR1 SGHTA, CDR2 FQGNSA. This CDR3 spans 11 amino acids. V dropped 5 bases and J dropped 3 bases, with 3 bases sitting between them. Primers for the PCR totalled 60 Vbeta and 13 Jbeta. The data were produced by immunoSEQ multiplex PCR, yet TCRdb's version contains in-frame clones alone and is incomplete. The sample lists 99,000 or so clones; almost 80% were seen once. This chain joins TRBV7-2 and TRBJ2-3; D is unresolved. The sequenced sample was PBMCs. The sequence was collected from a man in his fifties or sixties in good health and CMV-seropositive. CDR3 in DNA: TGTGCCAGCAGCCAAACAGATACGCAGTATTTT. Protein product: CASSQTDTQYF.